This T cell receptor (beta chain) appears in the sequencing data of a study of siplizumab effects on memory and regulatory T cells. Study results and limitations: Siplizumab led to significantly less abundant alloreactive sequences that could be traced back to unstimulated CD4+ memory cells. For mappable alloreactive CD4+ clones, the mean Treg-derived fraction was approximately 70% with siplizumab and 26.9% in controls. Naive T cells seemed more diverse than memory cells; they also seemed major alloresponse contributors.

CDR3 length: 15 residues. Trimming stripped 5 bases from V and 1 base from J, with 12 bases between. CDR1 and CDR2 (germline): LNHDA, SQIVND (reference sequence). As concerns this clone: The antigen is unknown.

Assay: immunoSEQ multiplex PCR; the TCRdb copy retains only in-frame clones and omits some. The sample includes tens of thousands of clones, about 90% seen only once; the top ten take around 0.3%. For a few donor pairs, CD4+ naive/memory and CD8+ naive/effector-memory/TEMRA unstimulated subsets were also sequenced. The source material was naive CD8+ T cells sorted from blood. The TCR was taken from a human donor in good health. The chain has TRBV19 and TRBJ1-5, with a possible D match to TRBD1 (6 bases). CDR3 nucleotides: TGTGCCAGTAGTGTGACAGGACTAAGCAATCAGCCCCAGCATTTT. Its translation is CASSVTGLSNQPQHF.